Below, 8 T cell receptor beta chains from the same sample are listed, as sequenced in a study of beta chain features in type 1 diabetes. Since all of the isolated RNA was reverse transcribed, expressed TCRB transcripts were what got sequenced. Assay: immunoSEQ multiplex PCR; the TCRdb copy retains only in-frame clones and omits some. The table includes 600,000 to 700,000 clones, roughly an eighth detected once. Points from the study as a whole: Among all four CD4+ subsets, Type 1 diabetes patients had TCRB CDR3s that were moderately but significantly shorter.

Which antigens these TCRs recognize remains unknown. Sequencing input: naive CD4+ T cells from blood. The source of these receptors is a man younger than 40 with type 1 diabetes.

The table lists this clone with a few counts. The gene calls are TRBV4-2 and TRBJ1-5; D is uncertain. Trimming stripped 1 base from V and 0 bases from J, with 10 bases between. This CDR3 has 16 amino acids. Germline-derived CDR1 and CDR2 are LGHNA and YNFKEQ. The CDR3 nucleotides are TGTGCCAGCAGCCAAGCACTGCGGCGTAGCAATCAGCCCCAGCATTTT. This gives the protein CASSQALRRSNQPQHF.

This clone was seen more than once but under ten times. The rearrangement uses TRBV10-3 and TRBJ2-5; 9 positions agree with TRBD2. CDR3 size: 15 residues. Germline V lookup: CDR1 ENHRY, CDR2 SYGVKD. The ends lost 6 bases at V and 3 bases at J; junction bases unmatched: 8. The CDR3 region is CAIRGLAGREETQYF. CDR3 DNA sequence: TGTGCCATCAGAGGTCTAGCGGGGCGTGAAGAGACCCAGTACTTC.

This clone was recorded a few times. This chain joins TRBV11-2 and TRBJ1-4, with D hard to call. This CDR3 is built from 14 residues. Per germline, CDR1 SGHAT and CDR2 FQNNGV. V was clipped by 1 base and J by 4 bases, with 7 bases between them. This CDR3 is CASSLVTDNEKLFF. The CDR3 DNA follows: TGTGCCAGCAGCTTAGTAACGGATAATGAAAAACTGTTTTTT.

This clone was picked up a small number of times. This chain joins TRBV7-9 and TRBJ2-3; either TRBD1 or TRBD2 may fit D (6 bases each). The CDR3 runs to 13 residues. V shed 5 bases and J shed 4 bases, with 10 bases lying between them. The germline V gene encodes CDR1 SEHNR and CDR2 FQNEAQ (reference sequence). CDR3 in amino acids: CASSTEGADTQYF. For the CDR3, the DNA is TGTGCCAGCAGCACGGAGGGGGCAGATACGCAGTATTTT. Complete variable domain (other parts from reference TRBV7-9 and TRBJ2-3): DTGVSQNPRHKITKRGQNVTFRCDPISEHNRLYWYRQTLGQGPEFLTYFQNEAQLEKSRLLSDRFSAERPKGSFSTLEIQRTEQGDSAMYLCASSTEGADTQYFGPGTRLTVL.

This clone has only a few counts. This chain uses TRBV6-1 with TRBJ2-7; D perhaps matches TRBD1 (5 bases). CDR1 MNHNS and CDR2 SASEGT come from the germline V gene. The V end was cut by 7 bases, the J end by 5 bases, with 18 bases between. The CDR3 consists of 14 residues. The CDR3 region has the DNA TGTGCCAGCATAGAGTATTACAGGAGCCACGAGCAGTACTTC. Translated, it gives CASIEYYRSHEQYF.

This clone was seen a few times. The rearrangement uses TRBV19 and TRBJ1-1; TRBD1 agrees at 11 bases. Losses at the gene ends were 10 bases for V and 10 bases for J; bases not matched to a gene: 8. Germline V gene data show CDR1 as LNHDA and CDR2 as SQIVND (reference sequence). The CDR3 consists of 12 residues. CDR3 sequence: CATDPGQGGAFF. DNA for the CDR3: TGTGCCACTGACCCGGGACAGGGGGGAGCTTTCTTT.

This clone showed up just a few times. This CDR3 reads CSVAGQPQHF. CDR3 DNA sequence: TGCAGCGTTGCGGGTCAGCCCCAGCATTTT. V usage is TRBV29-1 and J usage is TRBJ1-5, with D hard to call. The CDR3 has 10 residues. Germline CDR1 SQVTM, CDR2 ANQGSEA. Trimming left V 4 bases short and J 6 bases short, with 4 bases between.

This clone was counted a few times. The J gene is TRBJ2-7, the V gene TRBV6-5; 7 bases fit TRBD1. CDR3 size: 13 residues. In germline, CDR1 is MNHEY, CDR2 SVGAGI. The V and J ends lost 10 bases and 6 bases, in that order; junction bases with no gene match: 12. The chain's CDR3 is CATRQGGPGEQYF. In nucleotides, the CDR3 is TGTGCCACCCGACAGGGTGGACCCGGCGAGCAGTACTTC.